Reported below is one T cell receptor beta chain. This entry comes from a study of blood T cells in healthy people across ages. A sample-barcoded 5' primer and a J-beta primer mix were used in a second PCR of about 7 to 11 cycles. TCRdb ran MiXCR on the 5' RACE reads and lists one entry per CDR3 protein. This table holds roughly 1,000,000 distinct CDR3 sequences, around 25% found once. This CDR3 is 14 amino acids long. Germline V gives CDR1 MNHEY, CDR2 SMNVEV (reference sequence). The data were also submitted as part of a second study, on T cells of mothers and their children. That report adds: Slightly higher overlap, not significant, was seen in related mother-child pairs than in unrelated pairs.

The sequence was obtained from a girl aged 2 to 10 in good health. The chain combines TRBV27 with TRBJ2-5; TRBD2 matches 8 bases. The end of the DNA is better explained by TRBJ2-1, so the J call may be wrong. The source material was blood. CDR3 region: CASNTGGPVYEQFF. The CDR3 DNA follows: TGTGCCAGCAATACGGGGGGGCCAGTCTATGAGCAGTTCTTC.